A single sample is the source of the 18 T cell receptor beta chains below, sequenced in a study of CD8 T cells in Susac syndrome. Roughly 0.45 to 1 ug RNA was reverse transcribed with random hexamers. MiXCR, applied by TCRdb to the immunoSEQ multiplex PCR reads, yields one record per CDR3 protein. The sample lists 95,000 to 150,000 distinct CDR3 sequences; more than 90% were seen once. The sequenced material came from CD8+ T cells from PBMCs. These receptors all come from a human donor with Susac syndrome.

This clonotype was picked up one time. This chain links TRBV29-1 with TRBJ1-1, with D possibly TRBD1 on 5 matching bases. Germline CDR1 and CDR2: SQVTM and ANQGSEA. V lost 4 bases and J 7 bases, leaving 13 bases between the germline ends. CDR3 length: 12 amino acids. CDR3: CSVGGTLFEAFF. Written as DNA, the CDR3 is TGCAGCGTTGGGGGGACCCTATTTGAAGCTTTCTTT. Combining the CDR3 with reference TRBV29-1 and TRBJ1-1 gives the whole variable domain SAVISQKPSRDICQRGTSLTIQCQVDSQVTMMFWYRQQPGQSLTLIATANQGSEATYESGFVIDKFPISRPNLTFSTLTVSNMSPEDSSIYLCSVGGTLFEAFFGQGTRLTVV.

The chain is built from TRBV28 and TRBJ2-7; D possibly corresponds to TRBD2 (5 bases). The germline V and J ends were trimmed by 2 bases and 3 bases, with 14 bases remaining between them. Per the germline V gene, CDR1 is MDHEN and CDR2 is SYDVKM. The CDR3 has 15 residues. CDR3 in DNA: TGTGCCAGCAGTTTAAGGGCGGGCCCCAACTACGAGCAGTACTTC. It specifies CASSLRAGPNYEQYF. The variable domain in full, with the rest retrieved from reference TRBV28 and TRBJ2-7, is DVKVTQSSRYLVKRTGEKVFLECVQDMDHENMFWYRQDPGLGLRLIYFSYDVKMKEKGDIPEGYSVSREKKERFSLILESASTNQTSMYLCASSLRAGPNYEQYFGPGTRLTVT.

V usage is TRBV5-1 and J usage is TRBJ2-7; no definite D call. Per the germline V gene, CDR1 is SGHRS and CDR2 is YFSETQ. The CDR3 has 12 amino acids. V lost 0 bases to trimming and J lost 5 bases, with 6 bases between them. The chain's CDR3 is CASSLARDEQYF. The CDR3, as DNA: TGCGCCAGCAGCTTGGCCAGAGACGAGCAGTACTTC.

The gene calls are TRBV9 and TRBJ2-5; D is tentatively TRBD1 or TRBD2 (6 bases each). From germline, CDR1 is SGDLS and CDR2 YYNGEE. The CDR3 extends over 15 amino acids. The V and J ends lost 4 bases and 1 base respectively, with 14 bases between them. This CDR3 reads CASSTIRGAQETQYF. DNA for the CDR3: TGTGCCAGCAGCACCATAAGGGGGGCCCAAGAGACCCAGTACTTC.

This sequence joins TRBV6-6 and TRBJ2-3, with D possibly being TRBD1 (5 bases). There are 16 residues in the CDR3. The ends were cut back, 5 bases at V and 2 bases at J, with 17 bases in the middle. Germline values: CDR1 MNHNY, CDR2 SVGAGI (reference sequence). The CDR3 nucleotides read TGTGCCAGCAGTACCACCGACAGCTACTACACAGATACGCAGTATTTT. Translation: CASSTTDSYYTDTQYF.

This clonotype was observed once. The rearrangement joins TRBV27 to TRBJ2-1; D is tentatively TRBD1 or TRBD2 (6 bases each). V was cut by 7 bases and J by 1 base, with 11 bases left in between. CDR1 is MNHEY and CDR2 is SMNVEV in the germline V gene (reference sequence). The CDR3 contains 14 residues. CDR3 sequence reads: CASNGGTSYNEQFF. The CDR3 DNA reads TGTGCCAGCAACGGGGGCACGTCCTACAATGAGCAGTTCTTC.

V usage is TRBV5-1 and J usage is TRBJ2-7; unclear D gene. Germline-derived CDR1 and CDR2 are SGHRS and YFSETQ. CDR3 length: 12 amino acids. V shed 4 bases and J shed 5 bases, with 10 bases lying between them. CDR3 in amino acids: CASSGDLDEQYF. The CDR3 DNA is TGCGCCAGCAGCGGGGATCTCGACGAGCAGTACTTC.

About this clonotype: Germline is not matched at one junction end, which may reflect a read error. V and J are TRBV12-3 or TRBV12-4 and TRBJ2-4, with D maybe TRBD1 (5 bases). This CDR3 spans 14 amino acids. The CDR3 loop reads CANSLIGQGNIQYF. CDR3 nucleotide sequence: TGTGCCAACAGTTTGATTGGGCAGGGTAACATTCAGTACTTC.

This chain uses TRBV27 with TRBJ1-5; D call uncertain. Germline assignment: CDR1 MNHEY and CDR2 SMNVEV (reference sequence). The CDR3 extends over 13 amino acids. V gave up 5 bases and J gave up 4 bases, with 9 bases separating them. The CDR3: CASSGLMNQPQHF. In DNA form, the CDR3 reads TGTGCCAGCAGTGGTCTGATGAATCAGCCCCAGCATTTT.

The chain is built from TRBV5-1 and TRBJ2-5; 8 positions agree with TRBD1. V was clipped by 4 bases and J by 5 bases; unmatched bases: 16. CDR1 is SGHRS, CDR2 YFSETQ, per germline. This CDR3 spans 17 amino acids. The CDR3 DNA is TGCGCCAGCAGCGGACAGGGTAGGATGGCCCCCGGCGAGACCCAGTACTTC. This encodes CASSGQGRMAPGETQYF. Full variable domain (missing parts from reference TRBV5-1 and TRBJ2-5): KAGVTQTPRYLIKTRGQQVTLSCSPISGHRSVSWYQQTPGQGLQFLFEYFSETQRNKGNFPGRFSGRQFSNSRSEMNVSTLELGDSALYLCASSGQGRMAPGETQYFGPGTRLLVL.

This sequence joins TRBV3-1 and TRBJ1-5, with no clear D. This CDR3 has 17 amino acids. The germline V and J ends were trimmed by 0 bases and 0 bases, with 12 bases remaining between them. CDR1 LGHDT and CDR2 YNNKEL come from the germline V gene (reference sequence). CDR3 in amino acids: CASSQDREGYSNQPQHF. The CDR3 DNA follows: TGTGCCAGCAGCCAAGATCGGGAAGGTTATAGCAATCAGCCCCAGCATTTT.

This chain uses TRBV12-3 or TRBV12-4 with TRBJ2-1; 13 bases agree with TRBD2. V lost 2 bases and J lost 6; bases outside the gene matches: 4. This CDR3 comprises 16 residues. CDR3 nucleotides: TGTGCCAGCAGTTTACCACTAGCGGGAGGGTTCAATGAGCAGTTCTTC. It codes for CASSLPLAGGFNEQFF.

Here the CDR3 DNA reads TGTGCCAGCAGCGGACAGCGGCTTGTGAATGAGCAGTTCTTC. This gives the protein CASSGQRLVNEQFF. The chain carries TRBV5-4 and TRBJ2-1; weak D call: TRBD1 (6 bases). This CDR3 is 14 amino acids long. Germline loops: CDR1 SGHNT, CDR2 YYREEE (reference sequence). V was pared by 4 bases and J by 7 bases, with 15 bases between.

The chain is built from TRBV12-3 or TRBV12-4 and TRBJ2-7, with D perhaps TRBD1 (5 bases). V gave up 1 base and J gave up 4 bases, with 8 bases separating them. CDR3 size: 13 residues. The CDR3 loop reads CASSLEGPYEQYF. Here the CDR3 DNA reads TGTGCCAGCAGTTTAGAGGGGCCATACGAGCAGTACTTC.

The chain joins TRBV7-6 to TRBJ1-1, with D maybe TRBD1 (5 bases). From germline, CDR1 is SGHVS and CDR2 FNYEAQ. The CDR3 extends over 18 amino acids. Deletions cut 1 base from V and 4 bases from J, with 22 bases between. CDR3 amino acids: CASSLGPRQSDPVTEAFF. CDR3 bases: TGTGCCAGCAGCTTAGGCCCGCGACAGTCGGATCCTGTCACTGAAGCTTTCTTT. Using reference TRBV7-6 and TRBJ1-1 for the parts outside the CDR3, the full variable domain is GAGVSQSPRYKVTKRGQDVALRCDPISGHVSLYWYRQALGQGPEFLTYFNYEAQQDKSGLPNDRFSAERPEGSISTLTIQRTEQRDSAMYRCASSLGPRQSDPVTEAFFGQGTRLTVV.

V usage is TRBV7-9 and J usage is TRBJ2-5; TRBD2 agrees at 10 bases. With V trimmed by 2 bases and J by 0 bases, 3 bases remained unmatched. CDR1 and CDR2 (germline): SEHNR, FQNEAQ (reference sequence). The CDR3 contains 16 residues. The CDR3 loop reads CASSLKGLANQETQYF. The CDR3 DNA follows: TGTGCCAGCAGCTTAAAGGGACTAGCGAACCAAGAGACCCAGTACTTC. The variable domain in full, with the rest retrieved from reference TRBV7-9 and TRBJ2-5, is DTGVSQNPRHKITKRGQNVTFRCDPISEHNRLYWYRQTLGQGPEFLTYFQNEAQLEKSRLLSDRFSAERPKGSFSTLEIQRTEQGDSAMYLCASSLKGLANQETQYFGPGTRLLVL.

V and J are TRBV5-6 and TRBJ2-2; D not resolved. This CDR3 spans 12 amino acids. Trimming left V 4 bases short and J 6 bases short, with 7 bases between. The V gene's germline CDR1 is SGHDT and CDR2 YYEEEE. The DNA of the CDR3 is TGTGCCAGCAGCGCGGACCCCGGGGAGCTGTTTTTT. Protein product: CASSADPGELFF.

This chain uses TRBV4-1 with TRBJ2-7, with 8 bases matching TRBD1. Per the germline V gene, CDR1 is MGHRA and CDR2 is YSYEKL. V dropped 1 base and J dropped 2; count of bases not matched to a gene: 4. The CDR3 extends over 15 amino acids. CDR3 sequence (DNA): TGCGCCAGCAGCCAAGCCGGGACAGGCCCCTACGAGCAGTACTTC. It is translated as CASSQAGTGPYEQYF.